These T cell receptor beta chains were read from a single sample in a study of T cells after yellow fever vaccination. MiXCR, run by TCRdb on the 5' RACE reads, gives a single entry per CDR3 protein. The table shows under 700,000 distinct CDR3 sequences, with less than 20% occurring only once. Sequenced here: PBMCs, sampled around 5 days after the first yellow fever vaccination. Receptor source: a man aged 18 to 30 who received the YFV17D yellow fever vaccine. Both conserved end residues are part of each CDR3. D genes are given only for firm matches. Clone size appears in some rows only: once, few, many, or a class for an expanded clone.

abundance	v_gene	d_gene	j_gene	CDR3nt	CDR3aa
few	TRBV20-1	.	TRBJ2-5	TGCAGTGCTAGAGAATGGGGAATTCAAGGAGAGACCCAGTACTTC	CSAREWGIQGETQYF
.	TRBV7-9	.	TRBJ1-2	TGTGCCAGCAGCCCGTCGGGGGGCGCCGATGGCTACACCTTC	CASSPSGGADGYTF
few	TRBV11-2	.	TRBJ2-1	TGTGCCAGCAGCTTTAACTCCAATGAGCAGTTCTTC	CASSFNSNEQFF
.	TRBV19	TRBD1	TRBJ2-2	TGTGCCAGTACCCCGGACAGGGGGCTCGCCGGGGAGCTGTTTTTT	CASTPDRGLAGELFF
few	TRBV5-6	.	TRBJ2-3	TGTGCCAGCAGCCGCGGGACAACTAGCACAGATACGCAGTATTTT	CASSRGTTSTDTQYF
few	TRBV30	.	TRBJ2-7	TGTGCCTGGAGGACAGGGAGGTACGAGCAGTACTTC	CAWRTGRYEQYF
.	TRBV5-1	.	TRBJ2-3	TGCGCCAGCAGCCCGGAGCTGGGGTCGCGGGGAACAGATACGCAGTATTTT	CASSPELGSRGTDTQYF
few	TRBV4-3	.	TRBJ1-2	TGCGCCAGCAGCCAAGACGGAGAAGGCTATGGCTACACCTTC	CASSQDGEGYGYTF
.	TRBV5-6	.	TRBJ2-7	TGTGCCAGCGGAGGGACAGCATTCTACGAGCAGTACTTC	CASGGTAFYEQYF
few	TRBV27	.	TRBJ2-1	TGTGCCAGCAGTTTATTGGTTGGGGATGAGCAGTTCTTC	CASSLLVGDEQFF
few	TRBV4-1	.	TRBJ2-2	TGCGCCAGCAGCCAAGGTGGAAAGGGGGGACCCACGTCCGGGGAGCTGTTTTTT	CASSQGGKGGPTSGELFF
.	TRBV4-3	.	TRBJ1-2	TGCGCCAGCAGCCAAGATGAAGGTGGGATCTATGGCTACACCTTC	CASSQDEGGIYGYTF
.	TRBV7-2	.	TRBJ2-2	.	CASSFSGPVTGELFF
.	TRBV6-1	.	TRBJ2-3	TGTGCCAGCACCCGGGCCCCCGATACGCAGTATTTT	CASTRAPDTQYF
.	TRBV7-2	TRBD2	TRBJ2-3	TGTGCCAGCAGCGGCAGACTCGGGGGGGTAACGCAGTATTTT	CASSGRLGGVTQYF
once	TRBV20-1	.	TRBJ2-5	TGCAGTGCTAGAGTGGCAGGGCGTAAAGAGACCCAGTACTTC	CSARVAGRKETQYF
few	TRBV7-9	TRBD1	TRBJ2-4	TGTGCCAGCAGCTTAGACGGACAGGGATCTATTCAGTACTTC	CASSLDGQGSIQYF
few	TRBV7-9	.	TRBJ2-1	TGTGCCAGCAGCACCACCCTACTTACTACTATCTACAATGAGCAGTTCTTC	CASSTTLLTTIYNEQFF
few	TRBV7-9	TRBD1	TRBJ1-1	TGTGCCAGCAGCACGACAGGGGGGGTTACTGAAGCTTTCTTT	CASSTTGGVTEAFF
.	TRBV11-3	.	TRBJ2-3	TGTGCCAGCAGCTTTGCCCGACTGGATACGCAGTATTTT	CASSFARLDTQYF
few	TRBV29-1	TRBD1	TRBJ2-3	TGCAGCGTTGATCAGCCAGGGACAGCTAGCACAGATACGCAGTATTTT	CSVDQPGTASTDTQYF
.	TRBV21-1	.	TRBJ2-1	TGTGCCAGCAGCAAAGTGGGCTCTAGCAAGTTCTTC	CASSKVGSSKFF
.	TRBV19	.	TRBJ1-2	TGTGCCAGCAACAGGAGAAGGGGCTATGGCTACACCTTC	CASNRRRGYGYTF
many	TRBV6-5	.	TRBJ1-5	TGTGCCAGCAGGTTAGCGAGCAATCAGCCCCAGCATTTT	CASRLASNQPQHF
.	TRBV9	TRBD2	TRBJ2-7	TGTGCCAGCAGCGTAGGGACTAGCGGGGGATCCTACGAGCAGTACTTC	CASSVGTSGGSYEQYF
many	TRBV27	TRBD2	TRBJ2-2	TGTGCCAGCAGTCCGGGACTAGTTGGAACCGGGGAGCTGTTTTTT	CASSPGLVGTGELFF
few	TRBV7-2	.	TRBJ2-3	TGTGCCAGCAGCATCGACTACACAGATACGCAGTATTTT	CASSIDYTDTQYF
few	TRBV11-3	TRBD2	TRBJ2-3	TGTGCCAGCAGCCTGCTAGCGGGACCCACAGATACGCAGTATTTT	CASSLLAGPTDTQYF
.	TRBV5-1	.	TRBJ2-6	TGCGCCAGCAATCCGGGGACCGGGGCCAACGTCCTGACTTTC	CASNPGTGANVLTF
.	TRBV28	.	TRBJ2-4	TGTGCCAGCAGTTTCACAGAGGACGTAGCCAAAAACATTCAGTACTTC	CASSFTEDVAKNIQYF
.	TRBV20-1	.	TRBJ2-3	TGCAGTGCTAGTCCTTGGGGCCCAAGGACAGATACGCAGTATTTT	CSASPWGPRTDTQYF
many	TRBV12-3/TRBV12-4	.	TRBJ1-2	TGTGCCAGCAGTTACGACTTGGGGGCTACTAACTATGGCTACACCTTC	CASSYDLGATNYGYTF
few	TRBV29-1	.	TRBJ1-1	TGCAGCGTTTCGGGGAACACTGAAGCTTTCTTT	CSVSGNTEAFF
few	TRBV5-4	.	TRBJ1-2	TGTGCCAGCAGCTTGCCCCGGGGTGTGGGCTACACCTTC	CASSLPRGVGYTF
few	TRBV7-8	.	TRBJ1-6	TGTGCCAGCAGCTTAGAGGCCGGGTCACCCCTCCACTTT	CASSLEAGSPLHF
.	TRBV6-1	TRBD1	TRBJ1-2	TGTGCCAGCAGTCCCCAACAGGGGCAGTCTGGCTACACCTTC	CASSPQQGQSGYTF
.	TRBV27	.	TRBJ2-5	TGTGCCAGCAGTTTATCAGGGGTACGAGAGACCCAGTACTTC	CASSLSGVRETQYF
.	TRBV7-6	TRBD1	TRBJ2-5	TGTGCCAGCAGACCGACAGGGATCGCGACCCAGTACTTC	CASRPTGIATQYF
once	TRBV10-2	.	TRBJ1-1	TGCGCCAGCAGTCTGCTGTTGCGGAACACTGAAGCTTTCTTT	CASSLLLRNTEAFF
few	TRBV20-1	.	TRBJ2-5	TGCAGTGCCCAACTTCCCGGGGTCAGGGAGACCCAGTACTTC	CSAQLPGVRETQYF
.	TRBV6-1	TRBD2	TRBJ2-5	TGTGCCACCGATTCGATCCCGGGACTAGCGGAGACCCAGTACTTC	CATDSIPGLAETQYF
.	TRBV7-9	.	TRBJ2-7	TGTGCCAGCAGCTGGGGGTCCCCGAGAAATTACGAGCAGTACTTC	CASSWGSPRNYEQYF
.	TRBV19	.	TRBJ2-1	TGTGCCAGTAGTGCCATGGGGGGATCATCCTACAATGAGCAGTTCTTC	CASSAMGGSSYNEQFF
.	TRBV6-2/TRBV6-3	.	TRBJ1-5	TGTGCCAGCAGTCCCAACAGGGCGAATCAGCCCCAGCATTTT	CASSPNRANQPQHF
.	TRBV5-1	.	TRBJ2-1	TGCGCCAGCAGTAATGGTCCGGTGAGCTCCTACAATGAGCAGTTCTTC	CASSNGPVSSYNEQFF
.	TRBV9	.	TRBJ2-1	TGTGCCAGCAGCGAGCAGGGACCGAGCTCCTACAATGAGCAGTTCTTC	CASSEQGPSSYNEQFF
.	TRBV20-1	TRBD2	TRBJ2-1	TGCGGGGGGCTAGCGGGGGCTTACAATGAGCAGTTCTTC	CGGLAGAYNEQFF
.	TRBV2	.	TRBJ1-6	TGTGCCAGCAGTGAAGTAGGCGGGACCTATAATTCACCCCTCCACTTT	CASSEVGGTYNSPLHF
many	TRBV7-2	.	TRBJ1-6	TGTGCCAGCAGCTTCAATTATAATTCACCCCTCCACTTT	CASSFNYNSPLHF
.	TRBV7-2	.	TRBJ2-6	TGTGCCAGCAGCCCCTGGACCGCTCAGGGGGCCAACGTCCTGACTTTC	CASSPWTAQGANVLTF
many	TRBV4-2	TRBD1	TRBJ1-5	TGTGCCAGCAGCCGAGGACAGGCGGGAACTCAGCCCCAGCATTTT	CASSRGQAGTQPQHF
.	TRBV29-1	TRBD1	TRBJ2-3	TGCAGCGTTGAAAACAGGGGCGGAGATACGCAGTATTTT	CSVENRGGDTQYF
few	TRBV6-1	.	TRBJ2-1	TGTGCCAGCGCGCCCGACAGGGAGGATGAGCAGTTCTTC	CASAPDREDEQFF
.	TRBV5-1	.	TRBJ1-1	TGCGCCAGCAGGGGCACTACCCAGAACACTGAAGCTTTCTTT	CASRGTTQNTEAFF
.	TRBV29-1	TRBD1	TRBJ1-3	TGCAGCGCCATACCCAGGGGGCTCGGAAACACCATATATTTT	CSAIPRGLGNTIYF
.	TRBV4-1	TRBD2	TRBJ2-1	TGCGCCAGCAGCTCCCGATGGGGACTAGCGGGGGGCCGCTCCTACAATGAGCAGTTCTTC	CASSSRWGLAGGRSYNEQFF
.	TRBV10-3	.	TRBJ2-5	TGTGCCATCAGTGAGTCTAGGGGCCAAGAGACCCAGTACTTC	CAISESRGQETQYF
few	TRBV4-1	TRBD1	TRBJ1-4	TGCGCCAGCAGCCAAGAGGGACAGGGGGCGAGTGAAAAACTGTTTTTT	CASSQEGQGASEKLFF
.	TRBV29-1	TRBD1	TRBJ1-4	TGCAGCGCGCATCAGGGGGCTGGCGAAAAACTGTTTTTT	CSAHQGAGEKLFF
few	TRBV5-1	.	TRBJ2-7	TGCGCCAGCAGCCCTATGTCGGGGTCGGGATACGAGCAGTACTTC	CASSPMSGSGYEQYF